This entry concerns a single TCR beta chain. Its antigen is undetermined. The sample is drawn from a study of PD-1 blockade in classical Hodgkin lymphoma. The time point was: cycle 4 day 1 (C4D1), after 5 to 7 weeks of nivolumab. With no exception, relapse followed autologous stem cell transplantation in all patients, and brentuximab vedotin exposure varied. From thawed PBMCs, CD4+ T cells were purified using magnetic negative selection. Best outcomes ranged across complete response, partial response and progressive disease. Using immunoSEQ multiplex PCR, the repertoire was profiled, and TCRdb retains in-frame clones only, with some absent. The sample holds 25,000 to 30,000 clones, roughly 80% seen once. Findings and caveats of the study: Compared with baseline, CD4+ but not CD8+ TCR diversity had risen significantly by C4D1. Compared with healthy donors, newly diagnosed patients reportedly showed lower baseline TCR diversity.

Looked up from germline, CDR1 is SQVTM and CDR2 is ANQGSEA. CDR3 size: 13 residues. Trimming took off 8 bases at V and 0 bases at J, with 13 bases between the two ends. V gene TRBV29-1 combines with J gene TRBJ1-2; D call uncertain. The receptor was derived from a human donor with classical Hodgkin lymphoma. The material sequenced was CD4+ T cells from blood, taken before the fourth cycle of nivolumab. Here the CDR3 reads CSCESATNYGYTF. CDR3 DNA sequence: TGCAGCTGCGAATCGGCCACTAACTATGGCTACACCTTC.